This T cell receptor beta chain came from a study of cytomegalovirus exposure and HLA in healthy donors (dated by TCRdb to the late 2010s). Looking at the study overall: According to an earlier analysis of 450 to 650 of the donors, some 170 million T cells yielded 100 million or so unique TCR beta sequences and about 280 Gb of sequence data. The number of typed donors differed by locus: roughly 629-630 for A, B, C, DRB1 and DQB1; approximately 540 for DQA1; some 610 for DPA1; and around 470 for DPB1. The later analysis used no new phenotypic data to find candidate immune exposures, relying instead on TCR beta sequences and their occurrence across donors. In an earlier analysis of more than 550 of the donors, high-throughput TCR beta sequencing was used to judge whether each TCR beta V gene segment behaved as functional or pseudogenic. Donor age, sex, ethnicity and CMV serostatus were collected together with the repertoire data. Approximately 300 gigabases of sequencing data and 80 million or so unique TCR sequences were included in an early release covering under 650 HLA-typed donors. Every discovery cohort repertoire had been produced on one sequencing platform. The aim of the study was to test whether cataloging public T cell receptors could identify signatures of past pathogen exposure. Across 398 genotyped donors of the cohort, an average of roughly 250,000 unique TCR beta nucleotide sequences per donor were sequenced, and approximately 19% of those sequences were non-productive. Besides the first cohort of hundreds of subjects, a separate validation cohort made up of 120 different subjects was used. Among the approximately 420 genotyped donors, 75% to 90% belonged to the genetic ancestry cluster associated with self-reported Caucasian donors. The study combined high-throughput TCR immunosequencing, statistical association of individual TCRs with disease status, and machine learning to predict cytomegalovirus infection status. To study patterns of TCR occurrence, a later analysis re-analyzed previously published TCR beta repertoires from just over 650 donors and added high-resolution HLA genotyping. HLA typing included class I and class II loci at four-digit resolution. A later genetic analysis took genome-wide SNP genotypes for about three fifths of the 666 donors and used that subset as a discovery cohort. The study used immunosequencing to profile the T cell repertoires of some 600 subjects and linked those repertoires to cytomegalovirus serostatus. Several DR-DQ haplotypes were treated as single units for association and clustering because of strong linkage in the cohort. Beyond this particular receptor, the publication reports: A further reported finding was that TCR beta sequences accurately predicted the HLA-A and HLA-B alleles for most subjects in the first cohort. Three of the identified cytomegalovirus-associated TCR beta chains were confirmed in vitro to be specific for cytomegalovirus antigens. A later analysis found that most CMV-associated TCR beta chains appeared HLA-restricted, with HLA associations seemingly driven largely by CMV exposure. Linkage disequilibrium might explain the correlated functional status among segregating V segments, but an unknown experimental factor could not be excluded. In a later analysis, TCR association rates were found to vary across HLA loci, with the most associated TCRs seen for DRB1 alleles and the fewest for HLA-C alleles. Strong co-occurrence of HLA alleles, especially DR and DQ, made assigning TCR associations to individual alleles difficult. The authors suggested that the approach could potentially be generalized to other disease states and immunological phenotypes. Only TCR beta chains were sequenced in this cohort, and the absence of alpha or paired-chain data limited detectable features. Sequencing depth was assumed to be roughly uniform across donors in the presence/absence analyses, though that assumption may not hold. The study gave a list of around 170 TCR beta chains associated with cytomegalovirus. In a later genetic analysis, fewer N-insertions in productive TCRs were reported among donors in an Asian-associated ancestry cluster than the 666-donor mean. According to a later analysis, parvovirus B19, influenza, CMV and Epstein-Barr virus appeared linked to several top co-occurrence clusters. In a later analysis, some 18,000 TCR beta sequences were associated with specific HLA alleles at a false discovery rate of 0.05. In a later analysis, HLA-associated TCR beta chains showed more clonal expansion and lower generation probabilities than non-associated chains that were equally common. Most TCR sequences were observed very rarely across donors, whereas some public TCRs were present in many individuals. A group of highly shared sequence variants was considered likely to be a technical artifact of the sequencing pipeline. Because counts were too low, more than 15 rarely observed V segments, including chromosome 9 orphons, were left out of the earlier analysis of several hundred of the donors. Cytomegalovirus status was reported to be diagnosed by the classifier with high specificity and sensitivity in both the original and validation cohorts. In a later genetic analysis, a missense DCLRE1C variant was associated with V-gene and J-gene trimming of TCR beta chains, and the association was replicated in an independent cohort. For the cohort, immune exposure information was limited to CMV serostatus. Because HLA typing was unavailable for some donors at each locus, only the typed subset was used in association tests. In an earlier analysis of roughly 560 of the donors, most TCR beta V segments were observed in productive rearrangements about 87% or about 30% of the time, broadly matching IMGT annotations.

In total, more than 500 healthy bone marrow donors made up the cohort. At the time of sampling, every cohort member was nominally healthy, though immune exposures that went unrecorded were likely present. The donor tested CMV seronegative, placing the donor among the 350 to 400 seronegative members of the cohort. A peripheral blood sample was collected from each donor, and TCR beta sequencing was performed on peripheral blood mononuclear cells. The Qiagen DNeasy Blood Extraction Kit was used to extract genomic DNA from the blood cell samples. The library was prepared using the immunoSEQ multiplex PCR assay. For the multiplex PCR, a mixture combining 60 forward primers for TCR Vbeta segments and 13 reverse primers for TCR Jbeta segments was used. The CDR3 region of rearranged TCR beta genes was amplified from genomic DNA with a multiplex PCR assay. Amplified TCR beta libraries were sequenced as 87-base-pair reads on the Illumina HiSeq System. Per the original workflow: Across the 500 to 750 repertoires, a later analysis counted some 80 million unique TCR beta chains, roughly 11 million of which were shared by at least two donors. A nearest-neighbor algorithm error-corrected the raw reads and collapsed the reads into unique sequences, merging closely related sequences to remove PCR and sequencing errors. Alignment of CDR3 sequences to IMGT reference sequences was used to assign V, D and J gene segments. For a sequence to be retained, at least a six-nucleotide match to both a V gene segment and a J gene segment was required. A rearrangement was called productive if the CDR3 had no stop codons and remained in frame with V and J, and every other rearrangement was called non-productive. Following IMGT convention, CDR3 was defined as the stretch from the second conserved V-encoded cysteine to the conserved J-encoded phenylalanine. In an earlier analysis of around 570 of the donors, sequences lacking an unambiguous match to a single V gene segment were excluded. In an earlier analysis of a few hundred of the donors, a V segment was called functional when productive rearrangements were above 56.7%, and segregating when the standard deviation between donors exceeded 5%. A statistical classification framework was developed to diagnose cytomegalovirus status using the catalog of TCR beta chain sequences. In a later analysis, TCR nucleotide sequences were compared against IMGT/GENE-DB human TR gene sequences so that V and J genes could be assigned. The TCRdist pipeline was used in a later analysis to assign CDR3 sequences and most-parsimonious VDJ recombination scenarios. In a later analysis, each TCR beta chain was defined by its CDR3 amino acid sequence together with its V-gene family, and reads without a unique V-gene family were excluded. A later analysis removed several hundred highly shared, low-generation-probability nucleotide sequences to deal with suspected cross-contamination and a sequencing artifact. A later analysis calculated a clonal expansion index for each public chain from normalized within-repertoire ranks of inferred template counts. A later analysis computed generation probabilities with a VDJ recombination model fitted to out-of-frame rearrangements, and checked the results against IGoR. A later analysis scored TCR-TCR, TCR-HLA and TCR-CMV co-occurrence with hypergeometric tests, applying a repertoire-size bias correction to TCR pairs. In a later analysis, false discovery rates were estimated by permuting HLA or CMV assignments 20 times. In a later analysis, co-occurring TCRs were grouped with DBSCAN, and TCRdist sequence similarity was added when clustering was performed within HLA-allele-positive subsets. For co-occurrence clustering, repertoires with fewer than 30,000 or more than 120,000 public chains were excluded, along with five repertoires with anomalous nucleotide sharing. Entries here come from immuneACCESS through TCRdb and include only in-frame sequences with V and J called. Some clones fail to appear in such tables; in the studies checked, an unresolved V gene covers under half of the shortfall, and the cause of the remainder is unknown. The V and J calls and clone size were taken over from that table, and D and trimming were inferred from the DNA. The sample table holds a few hundred thousand clones, of which 65% to 90% were seen once. The ten biggest clones cover around 1.5% of the sample.

Comments on this clone: The clone's antigen remains unknown. No base quality values were provided; no much bigger clone lies one nucleotide off.

The sequence was obtained from a girl aged 10 to 17 in good health and CMV-seronegative. Input material: PBMCs.

The CDR3: CASSAGKLETQYF. The DNA sequence reads TGTGCCAGCAGCGCAGGGAAGCTAGAGACCCAGTACTTC. The rearranged chain carries TRBV9 and TRBJ2-5; TRBD1 is a weak D gene call, 5 bases matching. In the germline V gene, CDR1 corresponds to SGDLS and CDR2 to YYNGEE. Trimming removed 3 bases from V and 4 bases from J, leaving 10 bases between the germline ends. The CDR3 covers 13 residues, taking in both the cysteine and the phenylalanine. The retained sequence is limited to the CDR3, 39 bases, with the frame set at the first base.